Presented here are 8 T cell receptor beta chains from one specimen sequenced in a study of T cell changes during pregnancy in multiple sclerosis. The protocol was immunoSEQ multiplex PCR, while the TCRdb copy is restricted to in-frame clones and leaves out a portion. The data show 55,000 to 85,000 clones, with about nine tenths seen just once and around 2% held by the top ten. The input for sequencing was peripheral blood, taken in the second trimester of pregnancy. The receptor set was obtained from a female donor with multiple sclerosis, enrolled in a pregnancy study.

The chain couples TRBV6-1 to TRBJ2-7; 11 bases align to TRBD2. Trimming removed 4 bases from V and 4 bases from J; junction bases left unmatched: 6. This CDR3 contains 15 residues. Germline V gene lookup returns CDR1 MNHNS and CDR2 SASEGT. CDR3 nucleotides: TGTGCCAGCAGTGCGGGGACTAGCGGCAATTACGAGCAGTACTTC. This gives the protein CASSAGTSGNYEQYF.

V usage is TRBV27 and J usage is TRBJ2-1, with 9 bases identical to TRBD1. Trimming took 7 bases from V and 8 from J; bases not matched to a gene: 9. Germline assignment: CDR1 MNHEY and CDR2 SMNVEV (reference sequence). The CDR3 runs 14 residues. The CDR3 reads CASKGRTGVDEQFF. In nucleotides, the CDR3 is TGTGCCAGCAAGGGTAGGACAGGGGTAGATGAGCAGTTCTTC.

The CDR3 loop reads CASSLGLSGSTSSYEQYF. DNA of the CDR3: TGTGCCAGCAGCTTAGGGCTCTCCGGGAGTACTTCTTCCTACGAGCAGTACTTC. The genes are TRBV11-2 and TRBJ2-7; weak D call: TRBD2 (6 bases). Germline V gene data show CDR1 as SGHAT and CDR2 as FQNNGV. The CDR3 extends over 18 amino acids. V was trimmed by 1 base and J by 1 base, leaving 20 bases between them.

This clone has a handful of counts. The chain uses TRBV30 and TRBJ1-5; D might be TRBD1 (6 bases). The V end was cut by 4 bases, the J end by 5 bases, with 9 bases between. The CDR3 covers 12 residues. CDR1 and CDR2 (germline): GTSNPN, SVGIG (reference sequence). The CDR3 DNA reads as TGTGCCTGGAACAGGGACGATCAGCCCCAGCATTTT. Protein: CAWNRDDQPQHF.

CDR3 sequence (DNA): TGTGCCAGCAGCTTAGGGGAGTCTGAAGCTTTCTTT. This codes for CASSLGESEAFF. This chain links TRBV7-9 with TRBJ1-1; D uncertain. Per germline, CDR1 SEHNR and CDR2 FQNEAQ (reference sequence). The germline V and J ends were trimmed by 1 base and 6 bases, with 6 bases remaining between them. The CDR3 runs 12 residues.

In its sample, this clone was seen a few times. The chain couples TRBV11-2 to TRBJ1-2; D unresolved. V shed 5 bases and J shed 4 bases, with 8 bases lying between them. The CDR3 has 12 residues. In germline, CDR1 is SGHAT, CDR2 FQNNGV. CDR3 region: CASSPLSYGYTF. In DNA, the CDR3 is TGTGCCAGCAGCCCCCTGAGCTATGGCTACACCTTC.

The gene calls are TRBV9 and TRBJ1-5; 7 bases fit TRBD1. CDR1 SGDLS and CDR2 YYNGEE come from the germline V gene. The length of the CDR3 is 15 residues. V gave up 2 bases and J gave up 6 bases; unmatched junction bases: 8. In DNA, the CDR3 is TGTGCCAGCAGCGTCGGAGGGGGCGCGGGTCAGCCCCAGCATTTT. Its protein is CASSVGGGAGQPQHF.

This clone was recorded only once. This chain uses TRBV7-2 with TRBJ1-1; TRBD1 matches at 10 bases. The CDR3 is 14 amino acids. Germline CDR1 and CDR2: SGHTA and FQGNSA. With V trimmed by 5 bases and J by 3 bases, 3 bases remained unmatched. For the CDR3, the DNA is TGTGCCAGCAGCGGTGGACAGGGGGACACTGAAGCTTTCTTT. Amino acids: CASSGGQGDTEAFF.